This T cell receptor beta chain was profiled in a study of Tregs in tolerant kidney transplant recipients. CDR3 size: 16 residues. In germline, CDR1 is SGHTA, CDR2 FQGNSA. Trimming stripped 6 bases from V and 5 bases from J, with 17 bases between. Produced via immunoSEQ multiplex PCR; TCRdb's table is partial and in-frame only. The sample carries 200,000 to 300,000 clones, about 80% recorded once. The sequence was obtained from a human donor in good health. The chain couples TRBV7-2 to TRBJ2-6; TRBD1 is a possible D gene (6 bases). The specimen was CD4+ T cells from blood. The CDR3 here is CASRPTGNLWANVLTF. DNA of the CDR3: TGTGCCAGCAGACCCACAGGGAATCTTTGGGCCAACGTCCTGACTTTC.